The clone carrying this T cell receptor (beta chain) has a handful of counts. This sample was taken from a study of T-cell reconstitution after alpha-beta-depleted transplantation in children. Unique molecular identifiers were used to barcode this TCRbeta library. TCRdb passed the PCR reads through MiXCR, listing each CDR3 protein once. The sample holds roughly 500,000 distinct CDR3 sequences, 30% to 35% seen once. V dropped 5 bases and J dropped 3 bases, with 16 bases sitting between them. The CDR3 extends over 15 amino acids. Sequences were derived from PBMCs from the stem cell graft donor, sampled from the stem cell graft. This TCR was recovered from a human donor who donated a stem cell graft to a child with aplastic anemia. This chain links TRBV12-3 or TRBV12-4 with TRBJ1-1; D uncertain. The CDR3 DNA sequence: TGTGCCAGCAGTCCTCCACCCAATGGGTACACTGAAGCTTTCTTT. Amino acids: CASSPPPNGYTEAFF.